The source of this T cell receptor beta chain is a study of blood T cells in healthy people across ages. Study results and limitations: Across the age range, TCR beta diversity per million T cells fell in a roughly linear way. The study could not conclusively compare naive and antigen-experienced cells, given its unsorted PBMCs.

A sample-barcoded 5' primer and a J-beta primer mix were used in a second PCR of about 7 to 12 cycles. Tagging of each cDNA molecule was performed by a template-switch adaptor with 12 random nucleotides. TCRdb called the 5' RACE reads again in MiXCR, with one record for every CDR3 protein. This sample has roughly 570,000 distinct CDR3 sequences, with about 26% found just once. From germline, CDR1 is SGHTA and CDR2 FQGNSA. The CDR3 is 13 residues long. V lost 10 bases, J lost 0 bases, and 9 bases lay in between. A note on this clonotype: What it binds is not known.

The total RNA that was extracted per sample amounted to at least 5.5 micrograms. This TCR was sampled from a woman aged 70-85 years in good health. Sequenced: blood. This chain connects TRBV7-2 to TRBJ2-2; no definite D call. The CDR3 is CANDATNTGELFF. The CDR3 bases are TGTGCCAACGATGCGACGAACACCGGGGAGCTGTTTTTT.